These T cell receptor beta chains were read from a single sample in a study of blood T cell repertoires in COVID-19. Sequencing was performed with immunoSEQ multiplex PCR; in TCRdb, only in-frame clones are kept and a portion is missing. Here the sample spans fewer than 400,000 clones, around nine tenths being singletons. The specimen sequenced was PBMCs or T cells enriched from blood (not recorded which). Receptor source: a woman aged 25 to 39 who had recovered from COVID-19. CDR3s include the opening cysteine and the closing phenylalanine or tryptophan. A D gene is named only where the DNA matches it firmly. Only some rows state a clone size, as once, few, many or a class for expanded clones.

D gene: TRBD1; clone size: once; J gene: TRBJ2-7; V gene: TRBV4-3; CDR3 DNA: TGCGCCAGCAGCCACTCAGCGACAGGGGAGAGCTACGAGCAGTACTTC; CDR3 protein: CASSHSATGESYEQYF
D gene: NA; clone size: NA; J gene: TRBJ1-1; V gene: TRBV4-1; CDR3 DNA: TGCGCCAGCAGCCAAGTTCTATGGAACACTGAAGCTTTCTTT; CDR3 protein: CASSQVLWNTEAFF
D gene: TRBD1; clone size: NA; J gene: TRBJ1-1; V gene: TRBV29-1; CDR3 DNA: TGCAGCAGCACAGGGGAGTGGAACACTGAAGCTTTCTTT; CDR3 protein: CSSTGEWNTEAFF
D gene: TRBD1; clone size: NA; J gene: TRBJ1-1; V gene: TRBV18; CDR3 DNA: TGTGCCAGCTCACTAAAACAGGGGGTGGGGTATGAAGCTTTCTTT; CDR3 protein: CASSLKQGVGYEAFF
D gene: NA; clone size: once; J gene: TRBJ2-7; V gene: TRBV6-2/TRBV6-3; CDR3 DNA: TGTGCCAGCAGTCGGCTGACAGGCGATCCTCCCTACGAGCAGTACTTC; CDR3 protein: CASSRLTGDPPYEQYF
D gene: NA; clone size: NA; J gene: TRBJ2-1; V gene: TRBV7-3; CDR3 DNA: TGTGCCAGCAGCTCGACTAGTTTGAATGAGCAGTTCTTC; CDR3 protein: CASSSTSLNEQFF
D gene: NA; clone size: once; J gene: TRBJ2-7; V gene: TRBV6-5; CDR3 DNA: TGTGCCAGCAGCCCGGATGGTGCGGGCGTCTACGAGCAGTACTTC; CDR3 protein: CASSPDGAGVYEQYF
D gene: TRBD1; clone size: NA; J gene: TRBJ2-1; V gene: TRBV7-9; CDR3 DNA: TGTGCCAGCAGCCTCTCACTTCGACAGGGCGGCGATGAGCAGTTCTTC; CDR3 protein: CASSLSLRQGGDEQFF
D gene: NA; clone size: NA; J gene: TRBJ2-4; V gene: TRBV5-1; CDR3 DNA: TGCGCCAGCAGCTACCGGAGACCGGTAGCCAAAAACATTCAGTACTTC; CDR3 protein: CASSYRRPVAKNIQYF
D gene: TRBD1; clone size: few; J gene: TRBJ2-7; V gene: TRBV7-9; CDR3 DNA: TGTGCCAGCAGCGCCCGGGACAGAGATTACGAGCAGTACTTC; CDR3 protein: CASSARDRDYEQYF
D gene: NA; clone size: NA; J gene: TRBJ1-2; V gene: TRBV27; CDR3 DNA: TGTGCCAGCAGTTTAGGGGGGGATGGCTACACCTTC; CDR3 protein: CASSLGGDGYTF
D gene: TRBD1; clone size: NA; J gene: TRBJ2-1; V gene: TRBV6-5; CDR3 DNA: TGTGCCAGCAGTTCCGTAGACAGGGTTCTGTTCTTC; CDR3 protein: CASSSVDRVLFF
D gene: NA; clone size: NA; J gene: TRBJ2-5; V gene: TRBV5-1; CDR3 DNA: TGCGCCAGCAGCCCAAACCAAGAGACCCAGTACTTC; CDR3 protein: CASSPNQETQYF
D gene: NA; clone size: NA; J gene: TRBJ1-2; V gene: TRBV15; CDR3 DNA: TGTGCCACCAGTGAGAGAGGGGGAATTAACTATGGCTACACCTTC; CDR3 protein: CATSERGGINYGYTF
D gene: NA; clone size: few; J gene: TRBJ2-1; V gene: TRBV15; CDR3 DNA: TGTGCCACCAGCGGCGGACAGACCAATGAGCAGTTCTTC; CDR3 protein: CATSGGQTNEQFF
D gene: NA; clone size: NA; J gene: TRBJ1-6; V gene: TRBV28; CDR3 DNA: TGTGCCAGCAGCTTGGCAGGGTGGGTTAATTCACCCCTCCACTTT; CDR3 protein: CASSLAGWVNSPLHF
D gene: TRBD1; clone size: NA; J gene: TRBJ1-1; V gene: TRBV7-9; CDR3 DNA: TGTGCCAGCAGCTCCGGGACAGGGATGAACACTGAAGCTTTCTTT; CDR3 protein: CASSSGTGMNTEAFF
D gene: TRBD1; clone size: NA; J gene: TRBJ2-7; V gene: TRBV6-5; CDR3 DNA: TGTGCCACATTAGGGAAGGGACAGGGAAGTCACGAGCAGTACTTC; CDR3 protein: CATLGKGQGSHEQYF
D gene: TRBD1; clone size: NA; J gene: TRBJ1-2; V gene: TRBV19; CDR3 DNA: TGTGCCAGTAGTCCGAGGACAGGACTTAACTATGGCTACACCTTC; CDR3 protein: CASSPRTGLNYGYTF
D gene: TRBD2; clone size: NA; J gene: TRBJ2-3; V gene: TRBV3-1/TRBV3-2; CDR3 DNA: TGTGCCAGCAGCCAATGGCCGACTAGCGGAGGCACAGATACGCAGTATTTT; CDR3 protein: CASSQWPTSGGTDTQYF
D gene: NA; clone size: NA; J gene: TRBJ2-1; V gene: TRBV24-1; CDR3 DNA: TGTGCCACCAGTGACGCCGACAGGAGCTCCTACAATGAGCAGTTCTTC; CDR3 protein: CATSDADRSSYNEQFF
D gene: NA; clone size: NA; J gene: TRBJ2-5; V gene: TRBV11-3; CDR3 DNA: TGTGCCAGCAGCTTACAGGCACAAGAGACCCAGTACTTC; CDR3 protein: CASSLQAQETQYF
D gene: NA; clone size: NA; J gene: TRBJ1-5; V gene: TRBV18; CDR3 DNA: TGTGCCAGCTCACGGGACGGAGGGGGCAATCAGCCCCAGCATTTT; CDR3 protein: CASSRDGGGNQPQHF
D gene: NA; clone size: NA; J gene: TRBJ1-1; V gene: TRBV18; CDR3 DNA: TGTGCCAGCTCCAGGGAGGGCGCGGGAGCTTTCTTT; CDR3 protein: CASSREGAGAFF
D gene: TRBD1; clone size: NA; J gene: TRBJ1-2; V gene: TRBV7-2; CDR3 DNA: TGTGCCAGCAGTTCCTTTGGACAGGGTAGTGGCTACACCTTC; CDR3 protein: CASSSFGQGSGYTF
D gene: TRBD1; clone size: NA; J gene: TRBJ2-1; V gene: TRBV2; CDR3 DNA: TGTGCCAGCAGAGGGGACAGACCGTACAATGAGCAGTTCTTC; CDR3 protein: CASRGDRPYNEQFF
D gene: NA; clone size: NA; J gene: TRBJ1-2; V gene: TRBV4-1; CDR3 DNA: TGCGCCAGCAGCCAGCGGAGCTATGGCTACACCTTC; CDR3 protein: CASSQRSYGYTF
D gene: TRBD1; clone size: NA; J gene: TRBJ1-5; V gene: TRBV30; CDR3 DNA: TGTGCCTGGAGTGATGTTTCAGGGGGTCAGCCCCAGCATTTT; CDR3 protein: CAWSDVSGGQPQHF
D gene: NA; clone size: once; J gene: TRBJ2-1; V gene: TRBV4-2; CDR3 DNA: TGTGCCAGCAGCCATACCACAGGGCCGAGCTCCTACAATGAGCAGTTCTTC; CDR3 protein: CASSHTTGPSSYNEQFF
D gene: NA; clone size: NA; J gene: TRBJ1-6; V gene: TRBV5-6; CDR3 DNA: TGTGCCAGCAGCTTGGTTTCCACGAGCTCCTATAATTCACCCCTCCACTTT; CDR3 protein: CASSLVSTSSYNSPLHF
D gene: TRBD2; clone size: NA; J gene: TRBJ2-1; V gene: TRBV19; CDR3 DNA: TGTGCCAGTAGTACCCGACTAGCGGGGGGCCTACACTCGAGCTCCTACAATGAGCAGTTCTTC; CDR3 protein: CASSTRLAGGLHSSSYNEQFF
D gene: NA; clone size: NA; J gene: TRBJ2-7; V gene: TRBV6-2/TRBV6-3; CDR3 DNA: TGTGCCAGCAGTTACTCGAGCTACGAGCAGTACTTC; CDR3 protein: CASSYSSYEQYF
D gene: TRBD1; clone size: NA; J gene: TRBJ1-2; V gene: TRBV5-4; CDR3 DNA: TGTGCCAGCAGCATTACAGGGGGCATCTATGGCTACACCTTC; CDR3 protein: CASSITGGIYGYTF
D gene: TRBD2; clone size: NA; J gene: TRBJ2-1; V gene: TRBV7-2; CDR3 DNA: TGTGCCAGCAGCCGCCTTACTAGCGGGGAAGGCTACAATGAGCAGTTCTTC; CDR3 protein: CASSRLTSGEGYNEQFF
D gene: TRBD1; clone size: NA; J gene: TRBJ1-4; V gene: TRBV9; CDR3 DNA: TGTGCCAGCAGCGTCCAGGGGGCTAATGAAAAACTGTTTTTT; CDR3 protein: CASSVQGANEKLFF
D gene: TRBD1; clone size: many; J gene: TRBJ2-6; V gene: TRBV3-1/TRBV3-2; CDR3 DNA: TGTGCCAGCAGCCAAGAAGGGAGAGGGGGCCTAAGCTCTGGGGCCAACGTCCTGACTTTC; CDR3 protein: CASSQEGRGGLSSGANVLTF
D gene: NA; clone size: NA; J gene: TRBJ1-2; V gene: TRBV6-5; CDR3 DNA: TGTGCCAGCAGTTACCTGTCAGGGGATTACTATGGCTACACCTTC; CDR3 protein: CASSYLSGDYYGYTF
D gene: TRBD2; clone size: NA; J gene: TRBJ2-3; V gene: TRBV19; CDR3 DNA: TGTGCCAGCGGAAAGCGGGAGTCAGATACGCAGTATTTT; CDR3 protein: CASGKRESDTQYF
D gene: TRBD2; clone size: NA; J gene: TRBJ2-7; V gene: TRBV13; CDR3 DNA: TGTGCCAGCAGCCCCCCGGGACTAGCGGGATCCGAGCAGTACTTC; CDR3 protein: CASSPPGLAGSEQYF
D gene: TRBD2; clone size: NA; J gene: TRBJ2-2; V gene: TRBV30; CDR3 DNA: TGTGCCTGGGGCGTTAGCGGGAGATCCACCGGGGAGCTGTTTTTT; CDR3 protein: CAWGVSGRSTGELFF
D gene: TRBD2; clone size: NA; J gene: TRBJ2-2; V gene: TRBV5-1; CDR3 DNA: TGCGCCAGCCGCTACTCTGGGCGGGAGGGCCGAGGCGGGGAGCTGTTTTTT; CDR3 protein: CASRYSGREGRGGELFF